This T cell receptor (beta chain) is from a study of memory CD4+ T cells and cytomegalovirus serostatus. Study context: This sample comes from healthy Belgian adults, under 10 CMV seropositive, about 25 seronegative. Notes on the study in general: Each of 60 to 80 CMV-associated TCRbeta sequences occurred in one to five individuals.

The CDR3 is 14 residues long. Germline V gene data show CDR1 as MNHNY and CDR2 as SVGAGI (reference sequence). With V trimmed by 4 bases and J by 7 bases, 3 bases remained unmatched. Single viable CD3+CD4+CD8-CD45RO+ cells were sorted as the memory CD4+ T cells. Serum IgG to CMV pp150, pp28, p38 and p52 defined serostatus. Total CD4+ T cells were enriched by CD4 positive selection. This clone is labeled medium-sized (0.01 to 0.1%). Its matching antigen is unknown. The table came from immunoSEQ multiplex PCR; TCRdb's copy has only in-frame clones and leaves some out. The sample gives 70,000 to 90,000 clones, roughly 80% of which show up once; just over 2.5% is in the top ten.

The sequence came from an adult in good health and CMV-seropositive. The chain employs TRBV6-6 and TRBJ1-6; 8 bases are a match to TRBD1. Sequenced: memory CD4+ T cells from blood. CDR3 DNA sequence: TGTGCCAGCAGTTCGGACAGGGAGAATTCACCCCTCCACTTT. Its translation is CASSSDRENSPLHF.